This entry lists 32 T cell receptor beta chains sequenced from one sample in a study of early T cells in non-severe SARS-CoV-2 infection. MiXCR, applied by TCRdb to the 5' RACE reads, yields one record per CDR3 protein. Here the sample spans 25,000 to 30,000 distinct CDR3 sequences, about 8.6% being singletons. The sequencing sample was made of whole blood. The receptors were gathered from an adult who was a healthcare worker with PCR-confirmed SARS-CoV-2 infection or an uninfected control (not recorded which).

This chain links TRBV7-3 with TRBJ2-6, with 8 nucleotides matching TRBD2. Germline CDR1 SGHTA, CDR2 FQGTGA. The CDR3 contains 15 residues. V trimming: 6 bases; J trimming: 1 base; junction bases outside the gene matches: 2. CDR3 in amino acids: CASSTSGSGANVLTF. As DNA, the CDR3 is TGTGCCAGCAGTACTAGCGGATCTGGGGCCAACGTCCTGACTTTC.

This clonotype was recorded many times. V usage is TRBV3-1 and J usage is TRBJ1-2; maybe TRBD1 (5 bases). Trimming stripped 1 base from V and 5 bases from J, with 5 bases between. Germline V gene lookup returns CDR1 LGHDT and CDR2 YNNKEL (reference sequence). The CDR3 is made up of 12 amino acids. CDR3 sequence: CASSQGQYGYTF. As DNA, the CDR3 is TGTGCCAGCAGCCAAGGACAGTATGGCTACACCTTC.

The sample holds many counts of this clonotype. In nucleotides, the CDR3 is TGTGCCAGCAGCCCGCGGGGGTACTCCTACAATGAGCAGTTCTTC. The encoded protein is CASSPRGYSYNEQFF. The rearrangement joins TRBV6-6 to TRBJ2-1; TRBD2 matches at 7 bases. The CDR3 is 15 amino acids. The J segment lost 0 bases and the V segment lost 6 bases, leaving 5 bases of the junction unmatched. CDR1 and CDR2 from the germline V gene are MNHNY and SVGAGI (reference sequence).

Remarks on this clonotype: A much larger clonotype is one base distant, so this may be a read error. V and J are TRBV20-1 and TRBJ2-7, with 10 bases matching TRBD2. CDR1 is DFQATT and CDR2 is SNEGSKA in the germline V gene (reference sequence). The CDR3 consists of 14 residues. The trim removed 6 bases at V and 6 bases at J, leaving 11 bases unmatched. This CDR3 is CSAESTSGVSEQYF. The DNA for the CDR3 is TGCAGTGCCGAATCCACTAGCGGGGTTTCCGAGCAGTACTTC.

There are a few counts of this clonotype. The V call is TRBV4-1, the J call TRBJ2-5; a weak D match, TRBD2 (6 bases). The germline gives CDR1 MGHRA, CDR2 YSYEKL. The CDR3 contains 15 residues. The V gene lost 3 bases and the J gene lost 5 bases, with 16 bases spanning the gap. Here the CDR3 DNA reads TGCGCCAGCAGCCAGCTACTAGCACCCGGGGAGACCCAGTACTTC. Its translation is CASSQLLAPGETQYF.

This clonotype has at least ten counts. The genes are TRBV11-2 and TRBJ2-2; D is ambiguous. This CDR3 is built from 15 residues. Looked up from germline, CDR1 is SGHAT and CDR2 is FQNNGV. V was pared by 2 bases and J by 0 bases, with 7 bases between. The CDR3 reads CASSLFAPNTGELFF. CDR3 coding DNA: TGTGCCAGCAGCTTATTCGCACCGAACACCGGGGAGCTGTTTTTT.

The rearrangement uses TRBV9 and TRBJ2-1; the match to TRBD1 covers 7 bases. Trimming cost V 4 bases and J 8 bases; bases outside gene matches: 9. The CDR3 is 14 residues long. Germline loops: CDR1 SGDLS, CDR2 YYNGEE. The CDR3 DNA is TGTGCCAGCAGCCCCCGACAGGGTGGTGATGAGCAGTTCTTC. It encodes CASSPRQGGDEQFF.

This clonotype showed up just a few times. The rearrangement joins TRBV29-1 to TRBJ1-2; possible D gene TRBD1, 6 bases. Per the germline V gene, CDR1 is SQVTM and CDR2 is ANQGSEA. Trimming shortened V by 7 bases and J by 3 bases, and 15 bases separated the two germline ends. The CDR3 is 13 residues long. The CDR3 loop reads CSATGYYDYGYTF. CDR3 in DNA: TGCAGCGCCACAGGGTACTATGACTATGGCTACACCTTC.

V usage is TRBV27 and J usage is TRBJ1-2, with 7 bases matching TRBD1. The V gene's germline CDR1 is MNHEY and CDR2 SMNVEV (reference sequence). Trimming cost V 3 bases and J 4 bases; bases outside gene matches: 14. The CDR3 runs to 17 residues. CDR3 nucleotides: TGTGCCAGCAGTTTCAATGTACAGGGGATCTCCCCCTATGGCTACACCTTC. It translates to CASSFNVQGISPYGYTF.

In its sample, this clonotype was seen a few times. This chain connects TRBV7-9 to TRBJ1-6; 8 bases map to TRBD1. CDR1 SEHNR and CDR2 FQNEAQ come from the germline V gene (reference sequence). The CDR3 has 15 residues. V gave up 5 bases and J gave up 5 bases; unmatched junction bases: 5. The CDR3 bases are TGTGCCAGCAGCCCCGACAGGGGCAATAATTCACCCCTCCACTTT. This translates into CASSPDRGNNSPLHF.

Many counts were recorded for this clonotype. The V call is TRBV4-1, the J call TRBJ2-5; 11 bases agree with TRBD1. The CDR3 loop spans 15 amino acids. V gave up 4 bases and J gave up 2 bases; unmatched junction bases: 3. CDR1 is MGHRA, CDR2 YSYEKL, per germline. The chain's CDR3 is CASSPDRGLQETQYF. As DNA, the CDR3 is TGCGCCAGCAGCCCGGACAGGGGGCTACAAGAGACCCAGTACTTC.

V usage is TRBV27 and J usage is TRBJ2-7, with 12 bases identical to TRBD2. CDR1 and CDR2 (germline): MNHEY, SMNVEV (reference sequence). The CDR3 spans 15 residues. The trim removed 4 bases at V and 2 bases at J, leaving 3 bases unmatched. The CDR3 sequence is CASSSTSGGTYEQYF. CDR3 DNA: TGTGCCAGCAGTTCCACTAGCGGGGGGACCTACGAGCAGTACTTC.

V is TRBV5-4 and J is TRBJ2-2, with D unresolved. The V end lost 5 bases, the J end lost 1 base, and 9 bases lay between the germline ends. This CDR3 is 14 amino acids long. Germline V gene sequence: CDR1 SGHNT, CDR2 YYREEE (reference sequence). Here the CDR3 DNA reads TGTGCCAGCAGTTGGGGTCAGAACACCGGGGAGCTGTTTTTT. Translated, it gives CASSWGQNTGELFF. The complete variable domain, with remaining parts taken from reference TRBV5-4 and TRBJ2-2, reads ETGVTQSPTHLIKTRGQQVTLRCSSQSGHNTVSWYQQALGQGPQFIFQYYREEENGRGNFPPRFSGLQFPNYSSELNVNALELDDSALYLCASSWGQNTGELFFGEGSRLTVL.

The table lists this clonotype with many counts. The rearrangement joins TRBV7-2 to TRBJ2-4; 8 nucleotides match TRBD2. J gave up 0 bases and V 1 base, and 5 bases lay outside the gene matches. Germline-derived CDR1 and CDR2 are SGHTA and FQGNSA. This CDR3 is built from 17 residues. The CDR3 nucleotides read TGTGCCAGCAGCTTAGTTAGCGGGGAGTTAGCCAAAAACATTCAGTACTTC. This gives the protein CASSLVSGELAKNIQYF. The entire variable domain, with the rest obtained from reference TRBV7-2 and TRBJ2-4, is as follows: GAGVSQSPSNKVTEKGKDVELRCDPISGHTALYWYRQSLGQGLEFLIYFQGNSAPDKSGLPSDRFSAERTGGSVSTLTIQRTQQEDSAVYLCASSLVSGELAKNIQYFGAGTRLSVL.

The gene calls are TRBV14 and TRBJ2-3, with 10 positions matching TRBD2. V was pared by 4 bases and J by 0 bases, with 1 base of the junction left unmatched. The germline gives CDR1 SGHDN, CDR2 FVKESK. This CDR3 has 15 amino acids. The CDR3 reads CASSLAGGSTDTQYF. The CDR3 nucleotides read TGTGCCAGCAGCCTAGCGGGGGGCAGCACAGATACGCAGTATTTT.

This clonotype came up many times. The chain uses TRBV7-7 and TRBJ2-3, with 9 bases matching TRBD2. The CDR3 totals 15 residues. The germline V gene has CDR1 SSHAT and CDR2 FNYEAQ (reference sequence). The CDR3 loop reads CASGPRGGGTDTQYF. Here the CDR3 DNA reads TGTGCTAGCGGACCGCGGGGGGGTGGCACAGATACGCAGTATTTT.

The CDR3: CASSTGQGAKEYF. The CDR3 nucleotides are TGTGCCAGTAGTACCGGACAGGGGGCTAAGGAGTACTTC. The V gene is TRBV19, the J gene TRBJ2-7; 11 positions match TRBD1. V lost 4 bases to trimming and J lost 11 bases; unmatched junction nucleotides: 7. The germline CDR1 and CDR2 sequences are LNHDA and SQIVND (reference sequence). CDR3 size: 13 residues.

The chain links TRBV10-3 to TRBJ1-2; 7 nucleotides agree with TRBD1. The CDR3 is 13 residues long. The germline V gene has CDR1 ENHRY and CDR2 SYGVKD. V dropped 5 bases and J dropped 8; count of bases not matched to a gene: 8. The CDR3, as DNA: TGTGCCATCAGTCCGGACAGGTCGCGAGGCTACACCTTC. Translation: CAISPDRSRGYTF.

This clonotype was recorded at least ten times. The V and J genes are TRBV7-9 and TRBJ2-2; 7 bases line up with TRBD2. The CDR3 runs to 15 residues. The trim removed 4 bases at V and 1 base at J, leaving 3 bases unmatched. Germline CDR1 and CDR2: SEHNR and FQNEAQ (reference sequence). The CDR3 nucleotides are TGTGCCAGCAGCTCCCCGGGGGGGAACACCGGGGAGCTGTTTTTT. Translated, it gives CASSSPGGNTGELFF.

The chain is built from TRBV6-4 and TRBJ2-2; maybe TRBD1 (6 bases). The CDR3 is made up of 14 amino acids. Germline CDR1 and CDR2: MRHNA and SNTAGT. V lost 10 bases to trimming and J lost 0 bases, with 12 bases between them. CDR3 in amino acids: CATRGQSNTGELFF. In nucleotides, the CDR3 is TGTGCCACCCGCGGACAGTCGAACACCGGGGAGCTGTTTTTT.

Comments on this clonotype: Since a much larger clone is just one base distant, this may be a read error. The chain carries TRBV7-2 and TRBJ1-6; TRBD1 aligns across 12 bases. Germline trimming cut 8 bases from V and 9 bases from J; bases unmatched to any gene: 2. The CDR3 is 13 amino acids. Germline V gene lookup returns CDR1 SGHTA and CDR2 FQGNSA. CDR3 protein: CASWGQGASPLHF. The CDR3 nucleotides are TGTGCCAGCTGGGGACAGGGGGCTTCACCCCTCCACTTT. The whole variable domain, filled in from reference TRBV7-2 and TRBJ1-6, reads GAGVSQSPSNKVTEKGKDVELRCDPISGHTALYWYRQSLGQGLEFLIYFQGNSAPDKSGLPSDRFSAERTGGSVSTLTIQRTQQEDSAVYLCASWGQGASPLHFGNGTRLTVT.

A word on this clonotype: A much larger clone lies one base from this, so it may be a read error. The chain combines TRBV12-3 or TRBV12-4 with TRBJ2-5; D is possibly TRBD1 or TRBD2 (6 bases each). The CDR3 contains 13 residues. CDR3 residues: CASSTGAQGTQYF. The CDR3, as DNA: TGTGCCAGCAGCACGGGGGCCCAAGGGACCCAGTACTTC.

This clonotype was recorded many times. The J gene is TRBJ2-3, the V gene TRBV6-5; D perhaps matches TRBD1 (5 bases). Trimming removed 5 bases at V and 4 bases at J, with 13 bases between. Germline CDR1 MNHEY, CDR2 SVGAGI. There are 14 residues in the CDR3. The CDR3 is CASSPSTDPDTQYF. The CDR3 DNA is TGTGCCAGCAGTCCCTCGACAGATCCAGATACGCAGTATTTT.

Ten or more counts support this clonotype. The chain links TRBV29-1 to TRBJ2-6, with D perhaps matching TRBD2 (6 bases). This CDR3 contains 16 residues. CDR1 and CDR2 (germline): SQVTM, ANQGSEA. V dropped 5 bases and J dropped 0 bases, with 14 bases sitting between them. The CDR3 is CSVFLDYNSGANVLTF. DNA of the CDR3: TGCAGCGTTTTTCTGGACTACAACTCTGGGGCCAACGTCCTGACTTTC.

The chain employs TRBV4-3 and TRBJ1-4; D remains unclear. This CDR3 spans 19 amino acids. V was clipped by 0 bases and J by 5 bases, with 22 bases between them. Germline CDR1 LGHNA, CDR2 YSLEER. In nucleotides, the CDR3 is TGCGCCAGCAGCCAAGATGTGCCAGGCCCTACTCGAGAAAATGAAAAACTGTTTTTT. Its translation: CASSQDVPGPTRENEKLFF.

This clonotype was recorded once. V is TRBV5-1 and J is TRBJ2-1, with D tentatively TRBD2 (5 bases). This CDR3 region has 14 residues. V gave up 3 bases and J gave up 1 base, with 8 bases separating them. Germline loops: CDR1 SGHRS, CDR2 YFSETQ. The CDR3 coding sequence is TGCGCCAGCAGCTCGGGAAATTCCTACAATGAGCAGTTCTTC. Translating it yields CASSSGNSYNEQFF.

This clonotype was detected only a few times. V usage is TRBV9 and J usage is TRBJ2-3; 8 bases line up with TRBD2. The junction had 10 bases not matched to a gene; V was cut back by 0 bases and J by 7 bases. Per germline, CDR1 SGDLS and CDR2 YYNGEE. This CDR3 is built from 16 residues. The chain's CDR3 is CASSVEVSGALNTQYF. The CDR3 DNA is TGTGCCAGCAGCGTAGAGGTTAGCGGGGCCCTGAATACGCAGTATTTT. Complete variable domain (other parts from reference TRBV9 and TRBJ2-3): DSGVTQTPKHLITATGQRVTLRCSPRSGDLSVYWYQQSLDQGLQFLIQYYNGEERAKGNILERFSAQQFPDLHSELNLSSLELGDSALYFCASSVEVSGALNTQYFGPGTRLTVL.

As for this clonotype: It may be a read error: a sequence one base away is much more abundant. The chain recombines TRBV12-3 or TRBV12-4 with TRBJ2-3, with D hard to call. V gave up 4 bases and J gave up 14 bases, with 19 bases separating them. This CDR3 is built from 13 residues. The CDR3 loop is CASSYGRFEKRYF. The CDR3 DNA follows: TGTGCCAGCAGTTACGGCCGATTTGAGAAGCGGTATTTT.

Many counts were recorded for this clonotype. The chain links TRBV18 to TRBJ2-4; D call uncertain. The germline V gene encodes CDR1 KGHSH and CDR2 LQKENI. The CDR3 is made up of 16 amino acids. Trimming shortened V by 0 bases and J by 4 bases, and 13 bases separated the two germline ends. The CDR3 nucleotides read TGTGCCAGCTCACCACCAGCAGCCCTTCTGAAAAACATTCAGTACTTC. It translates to CASSPPAALLKNIQYF. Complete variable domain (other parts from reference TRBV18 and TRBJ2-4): NAGVMQNPRHLVRRRGQEARLRCSPMKGHSHVYWYRQLPEEGLKFMVYLQKENIIDESGMPKERFSAEFPKEGPSILRIQQVVRGDSAAYFCASSPPAALLKNIQYFGAGTRLSVL.

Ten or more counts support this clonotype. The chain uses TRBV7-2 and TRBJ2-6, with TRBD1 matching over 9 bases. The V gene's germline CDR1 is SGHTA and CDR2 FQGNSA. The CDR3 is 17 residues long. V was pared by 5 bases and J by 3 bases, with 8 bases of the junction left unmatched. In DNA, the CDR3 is TGTGCCAGCAGCCAAGGGACAGGGATGGTTGGGGCCAACGTCCTGACTTTC. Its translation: CASSQGTGMVGANVLTF.

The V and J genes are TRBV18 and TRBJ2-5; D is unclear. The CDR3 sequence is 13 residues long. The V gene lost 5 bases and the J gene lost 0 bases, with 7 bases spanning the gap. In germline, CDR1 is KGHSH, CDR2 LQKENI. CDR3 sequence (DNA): TGTGCCAGCTCAAGGGCGTACCAAGAGACCCAGTACTTC. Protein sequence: CASSRAYQETQYF.

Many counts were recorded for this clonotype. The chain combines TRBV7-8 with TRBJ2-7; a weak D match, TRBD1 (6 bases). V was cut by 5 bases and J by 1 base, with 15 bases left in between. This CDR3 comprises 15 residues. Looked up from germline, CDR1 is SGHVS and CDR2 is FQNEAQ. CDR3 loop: CASSTSQGMSYEQYF. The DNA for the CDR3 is TGTGCCAGCAGCACCTCGCAGGGGATGTCCTACGAGCAGTACTTC.